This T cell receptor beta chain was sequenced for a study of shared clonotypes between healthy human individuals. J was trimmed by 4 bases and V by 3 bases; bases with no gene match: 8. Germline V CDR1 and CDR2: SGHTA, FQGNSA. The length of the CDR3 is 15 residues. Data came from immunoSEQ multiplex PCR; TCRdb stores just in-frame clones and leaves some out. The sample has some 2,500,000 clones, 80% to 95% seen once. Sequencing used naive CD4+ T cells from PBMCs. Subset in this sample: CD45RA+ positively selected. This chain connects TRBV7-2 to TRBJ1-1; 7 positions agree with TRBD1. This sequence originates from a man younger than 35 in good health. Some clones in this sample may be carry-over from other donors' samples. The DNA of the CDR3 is TGTGCCAGCAGCTTCCTTGGGCAGGGGGGCACTGAAGCTTTCTTT. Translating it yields CASSFLGQGGTEAFF. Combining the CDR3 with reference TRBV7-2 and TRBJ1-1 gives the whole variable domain GAGVSQSPSNKVTEKGKDVELRCDPISGHTALYWYRQSLGQGLEFLIYFQGNSAPDKSGLPSDRFSAERTGGSVSTLTIQRTQQEDSAVYLCASSFLGQGGTEAFFGQGTRLTVV.